This T cell receptor (beta chain) was observed in a study of T cells in Graves' hyperthyroidism and ophthalmopathy (dated by TCRdb to about 2019). For context, the study as a whole: Peripheral blood samples were taken at initial diagnosis, before any treatment was given. A discovery cohort of about 100 patients, approximately 45 with Graves' ophthalmopathy and under 60 with stable Graves' hyperthyroidism, was used to find distinguishing TCR V-J signatures. Whether ophthalmopathy could be predicted prospectively was tested in an independent validation cohort made up of about 18 hyperthyroidism patients plus 17 patients who later progressed to ophthalmopathy. For training and testing, the 100 patients in the discovery cohort were randomly divided in a 7:3 ratio. The study also compared thyroid tissue and blood T-cell repertoires from five or six Graves' hyperthyroidism patients. Following sampling, methimazole starting at 30 mg daily was given to hyperthyroidism patients, and high-dose intravenous methylprednisolone was given to ophthalmopathy patients. The paper reports TCR Vbeta CDR3 sequencing of approximately 140 peripheral blood samples: over 40 ophthalmopathy, over 70 hyperthyroidism and 17 progressor patients.

V and J are truncated by 3 bases and 3 bases respectively, leaving an intervening sequence of 17 bases. The CDR3 covers 16 residues, taking in both the cysteine and the phenylalanine. Only the CDR3 portion is preserved as DNA: 48 bases, with reading frame beginning at the first base. The germline V gene supplies CDR1 MDHEN and CDR2 SYDVKM. This clonotype has ten or more counts. No cognate antigen has been identified for it. Base qualities are not recorded, but no much larger clone differs from it by a single base. Amplification of TCR beta CDR3 regions was carried out from RNA transcripts. The first round of RT-PCR for the TCR CDR3 was performed with the HTBI primer set and the Qiagen OneStep RT-PCR kit. A second multiplex PCR round built the libraries, followed by size selection and purification. Libraries were sequenced paired-end with 100 bp reads on an Illumina HiSeq2000. The source study handled its data this way. SOAPnuke was used to process the raw data, throwing out any read that contained adapters or uncalled bases, had a mean Phred below 15, or lacked an exact constant-primer or identifier match. High-quality paired reads were merged using COPE v1.2.5, and each unique nucleotide sequence was defined as a clonotype. MiTCR v1.1 was used to align the clonotypes against IMGT TRBV, TRBD and TRBJ reference segments. The analysis was restricted to V-J combinations with a frequency above 0.0001, which together covered 99% to 99.2% of the repertoires. A TCS score was defined as the ratio of F50 (clonal expansion) to E x V (chaos), with BLOSUM62-based TCRdist applied between CDR3 peptides within each V-J. Welch's t-statistics and random forest reduced some 510 V-J features to some 14, which were used in a naive Bayes classifier (R e1071). The public sequencing data were trimmed at Q25 with fastp and processed into clonotypes with MiXCR by TCRdb, which kept only in-frame beta chains. Under each unique CDR3 protein, matching rows form one entry showing the most common genes and DNA. The V and J calls here are based on TCRdb, not the publication. This sample holds about 720,000 distinct CDR3 sequences; about 15% were observed only once. The biggest ten clones account for around 8.1% of the sample.

Study-wide findings and limitations: Sample size was not statistically predetermined, and blinding of investigators to group allocation was not performed. Most expanded thyroid clonotypes (frequency above 0.001) were also found in blood, which suggests that blood repertoires may mirror thyroid immune responses. In validation, progression to ophthalmopathy was predicted by the model with roughly 71% sensitivity and roughly 72% specificity, a median of about 6.8 months before onset. A model built on a 13 V-J signature distinguished ophthalmopathy from stable hyperthyroidism, reaching roughly 88% sensitivity and around 82% specificity in cross-validation and 80%/75% in testing.

Stable Graves' hyperthyroidism was defined as no progression to ophthalmopathy during 18 months of follow-up. Hyperthyroidism patients were newly diagnosed, with disease duration under 2 months, and aged 18 to 65 years. Patients with uncontrolled infections, other autoimmune diseases, pregnancy or lactation were excluded. Diagnoses relied on clinical symptoms, serum thyroxine and TRAb, thyroid ultrasound and orbital computed tomography. PBMCs were isolated from 7.5 to 10 ml of fresh peripheral blood by Ficoll-Paque density gradient centrifugation. Total RNA was extracted with Trizol reagent, and quality was checked on an Agilent 2100 Bioanalyzer.

The specimen was blood. This sequence originates from a man aged 18 to 35 with Graves' hyperthyroidism. Recombination linked TRBV28 to TRBJ1-1; 5 matching bases give a weak D call of TRBD1. The CDR3: CASSFRAGSSDTEAFF. The sequence in DNA is TGTGCCAGCAGTTTTCGGGCAGGGTCCTCGGACACTGAAGCTTTCTTT.